This T cell receptor (beta chain) was recovered during a study of blood T cell repertoires in COVID-19. Study-wide background: Collection of acute and convalescent COVID-19 samples took place in the United States, Italy and Spain.

V trimming: 1 base; J trimming: 5 bases; junction bases outside the gene matches: 22. CDR1 MDHEN and CDR2 SYDVKM come from the germline V gene. The CDR3 has 20 amino acids. Method: immunoSEQ multiplex PCR; TCRdb's copy keeps in-frame clones and lacks some. The sample shows 150,000 to 200,000 clones, roughly 86% of them seen only once. The sequence was obtained from a man in his forties or fifties with active or convalescent COVID-19. The chain is built from TRBV28 and TRBJ2-7; 8 bases map to TRBD2. Sequencing was carried out using peripheral blood. CDR3 in amino acids: CASSLSRLGRRGLEGDEQYF. CDR3 coding DNA: TGTGCCAGCAGTTTATCTAGATTGGGTCGACGGGGACTAGAGGGGGACGAGCAGTACTTC.